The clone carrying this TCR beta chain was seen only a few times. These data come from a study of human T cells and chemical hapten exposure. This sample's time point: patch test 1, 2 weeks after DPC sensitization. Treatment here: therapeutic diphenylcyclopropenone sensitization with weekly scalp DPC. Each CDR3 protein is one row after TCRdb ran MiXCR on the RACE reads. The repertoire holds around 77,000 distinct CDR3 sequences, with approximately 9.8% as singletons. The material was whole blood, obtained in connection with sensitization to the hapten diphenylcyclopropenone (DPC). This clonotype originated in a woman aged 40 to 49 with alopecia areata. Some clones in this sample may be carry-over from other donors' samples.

CDR3 DNA: TGTGCCAGCAGTCCCCCGGGCAGGGGAGGATCCTACGAGCAGTACTTC. As protein: CASSPPGRGGSYEQYF. The rearrangement uses TRBV7-9 and TRBJ2-7, with D possibly called TRBD1 or TRBD2 (6 bases each). In germline, CDR1 is SEHNR, CDR2 FQNEAQ (reference sequence). CDR3 length: 16 residues. Trimming shortened V by 6 bases and J by 1 base, and 19 bases separated the two germline ends.